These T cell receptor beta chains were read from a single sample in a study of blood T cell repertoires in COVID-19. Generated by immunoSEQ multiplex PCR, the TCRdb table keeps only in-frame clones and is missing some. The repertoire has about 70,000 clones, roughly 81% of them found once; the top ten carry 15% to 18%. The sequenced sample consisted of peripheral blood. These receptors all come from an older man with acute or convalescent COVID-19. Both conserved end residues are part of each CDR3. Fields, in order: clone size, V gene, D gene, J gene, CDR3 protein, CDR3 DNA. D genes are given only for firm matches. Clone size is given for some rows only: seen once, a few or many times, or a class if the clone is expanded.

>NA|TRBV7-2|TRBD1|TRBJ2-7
CASSPTGDPYEQYF
TGTGCCAGCAGCCCTACAGGGGATCCCTACGAGCAGTACTTC
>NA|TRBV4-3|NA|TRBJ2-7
CASSQEFGLTSYEQYF
TGCGCCAGCAGCCAAGAGTTCGGACTAACCTCCTACGAGCAGTACTTC
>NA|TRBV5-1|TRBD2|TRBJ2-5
CASSTTAGNRETQYF
TGCGCCAGCAGCACTACAGCGGGGAACCGAGAGACCCAGTACTTC
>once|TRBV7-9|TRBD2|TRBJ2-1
CASSPVASGAPGEQFF
TGTGCCAGCAGCCCCGTGGCCAGCGGGGCCCCGGGGGAGCAGTTCTTC
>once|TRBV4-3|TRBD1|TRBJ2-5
CASSQDRQQGVAETQYF
TGCGCCAGCAGCCAAGATCGGCAACAGGGGGTCGCAGAGACCCAGTACTTC
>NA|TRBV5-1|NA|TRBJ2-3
CASDPLDGTDTQYF
TGCGCCAGCGATCCGTTAGATGGCACAGATACGCAGTATTTT
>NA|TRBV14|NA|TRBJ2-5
CASSQAIFGGVQETQYF
TGTGCCAGCAGCCAAGCAATCTTCGGGGGTGTACAAGAGACCCAGTACTTC
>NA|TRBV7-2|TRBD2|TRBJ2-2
CASSLGLAGRGELFF
TGTGCCAGCAGCCTCGGACTAGCGGGACGCGGGGAGCTGTTTTTT
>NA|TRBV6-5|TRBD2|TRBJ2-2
CAASGRELFF
TGTGCCGCCAGCGGGAGGGAGCTGTTTTTT
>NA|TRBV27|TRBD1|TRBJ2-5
CASRGTVQETQYF
TGTGCCAGCAGAGGGACAGTCCAAGAGACCCAGTACTTC
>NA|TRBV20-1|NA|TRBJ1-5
CSASQGQPQHF
TGCAGTGCTTCGCAGGGTCAGCCCCAGCATTTT
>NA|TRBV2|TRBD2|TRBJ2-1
CASLVGTSRFF
TGTGCCAGCCTGGTGGGGACTAGCAGGTTCTTC
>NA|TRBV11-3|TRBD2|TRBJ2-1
CASSREGHNEQFF
TGTGCCAGCAGTCGGGAGGGGCACAATGAGCAGTTCTTC
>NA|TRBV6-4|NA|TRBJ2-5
CASRPRGWETQYF
TGTGCCAGCAGGCCCAGGGGTTGGGAGACCCAGTACTTC
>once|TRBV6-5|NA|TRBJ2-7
CASTARFYEQYF
TGTGCCAGCACTGCCAGATTCTACGAGCAGTACTTC
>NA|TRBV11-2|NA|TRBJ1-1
CASSVSTNTEAFF
TGTGCCAGCAGCGTCTCGACAAACACTGAAGCTTTCTTT
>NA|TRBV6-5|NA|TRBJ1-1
CASRTRNTEAFF
TGTGCCAGCAGGACAAGAAACACTGAAGCTTTCTTT
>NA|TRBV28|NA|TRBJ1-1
CASSLNGRRAFF
TGTGCCAGCAGTTTAAATGGCAGAAGAGCTTTCTTT
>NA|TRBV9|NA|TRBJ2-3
CASSYLGRTDTQYF
TGTGCCAGCAGCTATTTGGGGCGCACAGATACGCAGTATTTT
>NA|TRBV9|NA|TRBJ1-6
CASNNGGLSNSPLHF
TGTGCCAGCAACAACGGGGGACTGAGCAATTCACCCCTCCACTTT
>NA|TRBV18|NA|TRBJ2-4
CASSSTGDLAKNIQYF
TGTGCCAGCTCATCTACAGGAGACTTAGCCAAAAACATTCAGTACTTC
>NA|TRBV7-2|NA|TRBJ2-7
CASSGGASEQYF
TGTGCCAGCAGCGGGGGGGCCTCCGAGCAGTACTTC
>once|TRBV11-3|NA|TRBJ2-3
CASSGRGNAQYF
TGTGCCAGCAGCGGGCGGGGCAATGCGCAGTATTTT
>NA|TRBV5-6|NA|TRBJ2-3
CASSFLGGTDTQYF
TGTGCCAGCAGCTTTTTAGGGGGCACAGATACGCAGTATTTT
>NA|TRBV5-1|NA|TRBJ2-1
CASSLLGVNEQFF
TGCGCCAGCAGCTTGTTAGGAGTCAATGAGCAGTTCTTC
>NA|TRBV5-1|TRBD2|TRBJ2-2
CASSPTSGAYTGELFF
TGCGCCAGCAGCCCCACTAGCGGAGCTTACACCGGGGAGCTGTTTTTT
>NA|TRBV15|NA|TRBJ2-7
CATSRDIGGGYEQYF
TGTGCCACCAGCAGAGATATAGGGGGGGGCTACGAGCAGTACTTC
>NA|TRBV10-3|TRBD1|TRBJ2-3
CAISESGTGITDTQYF
TGTGCCATCAGTGAGTCCGGGACAGGGATCACAGATACGCAGTATTTT
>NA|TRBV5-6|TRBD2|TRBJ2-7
CASSFSGMREQYF
TGTGCCAGCAGCTTTAGCGGGATGCGCGAGCAGTACTTC
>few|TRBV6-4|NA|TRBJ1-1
CASSEQWNTEAFF
TGTGCCAGCAGTGAACAGTGGAACACTGAAGCTTTCTTT
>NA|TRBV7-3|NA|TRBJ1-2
CASSLTGGNYGYTF
TGTGCCAGCAGCTTAACCGGCGGCAACTATGGCTACACCTTC
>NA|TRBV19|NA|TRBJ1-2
CASRPITGSYGYTF
TGTGCCAGTAGGCCTATCACGGGATCCTATGGCTACACCTTC
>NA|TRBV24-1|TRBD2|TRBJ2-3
CATRPQRGDTDTQYF
TGTGCCACCAGGCCTCAGCGGGGGGACACAGATACGCAGTATTTT
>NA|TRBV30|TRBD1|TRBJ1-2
CAWIRQGAGYTF
TGTGCCTGGATTCGACAGGGGGCTGGCTACACCTTC
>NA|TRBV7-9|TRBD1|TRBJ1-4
CASSTGQGWGNEKLFF
TGTGCCAGCAGCACGGGACAGGGGTGGGGTAATGAAAAACTGTTTTTT
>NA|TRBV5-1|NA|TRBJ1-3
CASSLQGSSGNTIYF
TGCGCCAGCAGCTTACAGGGAAGCTCTGGAAACACCATATATTTT
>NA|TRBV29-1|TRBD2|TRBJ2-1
CSVVGVAGVSSYNEQFF
TGCAGCGTTGTGGGGGTAGCGGGGGTGAGCTCCTACAATGAGCAGTTCTTC
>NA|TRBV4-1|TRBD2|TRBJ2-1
CASSQSGGHYNEQFF
TGCGCCAGCAGCCAGAGCGGGGGGCACTACAATGAGCAGTTCTTC
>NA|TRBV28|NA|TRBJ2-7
CASSLASYEQYF
TGTGCCAGCAGTCTGGCTTCCTACGAGCAGTACTTC
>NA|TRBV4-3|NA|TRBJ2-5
CASSQDINRGGAQYF
TGCGCCAGCAGCCAAGACATCAATAGGGGTGGTGCCCAGTACTTC